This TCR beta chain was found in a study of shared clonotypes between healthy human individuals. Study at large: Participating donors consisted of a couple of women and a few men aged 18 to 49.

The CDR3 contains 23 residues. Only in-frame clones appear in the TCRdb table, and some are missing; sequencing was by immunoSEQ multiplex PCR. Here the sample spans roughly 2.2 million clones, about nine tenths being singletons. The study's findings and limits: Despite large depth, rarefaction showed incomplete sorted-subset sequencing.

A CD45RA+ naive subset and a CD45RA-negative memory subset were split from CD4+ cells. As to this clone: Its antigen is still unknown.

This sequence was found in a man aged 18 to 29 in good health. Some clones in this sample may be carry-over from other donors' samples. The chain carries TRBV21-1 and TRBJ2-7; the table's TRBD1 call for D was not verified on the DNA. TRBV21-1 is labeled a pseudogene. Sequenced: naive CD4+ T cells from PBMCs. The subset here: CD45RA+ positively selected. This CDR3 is CASSKAYRPYRGRNSELKFEQYF. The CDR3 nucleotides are TGTGCCAGCAGCAAAGCCTACCGTCCATACAGGGGGCGTAACTCGGAACTTAAATTCGAGCAGTACTTC.